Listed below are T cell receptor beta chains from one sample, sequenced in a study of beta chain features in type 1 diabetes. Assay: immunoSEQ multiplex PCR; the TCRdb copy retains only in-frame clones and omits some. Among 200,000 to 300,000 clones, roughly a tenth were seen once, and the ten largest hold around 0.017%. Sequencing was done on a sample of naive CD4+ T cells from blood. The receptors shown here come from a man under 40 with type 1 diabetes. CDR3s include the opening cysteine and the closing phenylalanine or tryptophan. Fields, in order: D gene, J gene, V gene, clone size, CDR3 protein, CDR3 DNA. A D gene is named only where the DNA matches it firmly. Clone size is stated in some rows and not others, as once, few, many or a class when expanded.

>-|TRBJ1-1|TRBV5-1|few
CASSLASGGRHTEAFF
TGCGCCAGCAGCTTGGCCTCGGGAGGGCGTCACACTGAAGCTTTCTTT
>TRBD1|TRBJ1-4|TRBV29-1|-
CSVEMGTGGEKLFF
TGCAGCGTTGAAATGGGGACAGGGGGAGAAAAACTGTTTTTT
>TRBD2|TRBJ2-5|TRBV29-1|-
CSAFPPGGAGGETQYF
TGCAGCGCCTTTCCCCCTGGCGGGGCGGGGGGGGAGACCCAGTACTTC
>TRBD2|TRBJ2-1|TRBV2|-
CASGLAGDEQFF
TGTGCCAGCGGACTAGCGGGCGATGAGCAGTTCTTC
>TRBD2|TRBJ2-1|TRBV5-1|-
CASSSSSGGPDEQFF
TGCGCCAGCAGCTCTTCATCGGGGGGGCCGGATGAGCAGTTCTTC
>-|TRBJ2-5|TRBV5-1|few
CASSPLGETQYF
TGCGCCAGCAGCCCCCTCGGAGAGACCCAGTACTTC
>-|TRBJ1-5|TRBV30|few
CAWTAGGQPQHF
TGTGCCTGGACCGCCGGGGGTCAGCCCCAGCATTTT
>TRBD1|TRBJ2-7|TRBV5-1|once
CASSLGQGDSYEQYF
TGCGCCAGCAGCTTGGGACAGGGGGATTCTTACGAGCAGTACTTC
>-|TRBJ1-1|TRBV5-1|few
CASSLRTGHTEAFF
TGCGCCAGCAGCTTGAGAACAGGGCACACTGAAGCTTTCTTT
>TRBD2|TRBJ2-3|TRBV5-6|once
CASSLVGLGTDTQYF
TGTGCCAGCAGCTTGGTGGGACTAGGCACAGATACGCAGTATTTT
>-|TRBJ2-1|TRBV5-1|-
CASRYDQGGIEQFF
TGCGCCAGCAGATACGACCAGGGGGGCATTGAGCAGTTCTTC
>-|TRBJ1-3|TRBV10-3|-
CAISWQGTSGNTIYF
TGTGCCATCAGTTGGCAGGGGACCTCTGGAAACACCATATATTTT
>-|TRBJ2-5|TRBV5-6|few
CASSSNQGNQYF
TGTGCCAGCAGCTCCAACCAGGGTAACCAGTACTTC
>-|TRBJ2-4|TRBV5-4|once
CASSLGGGKNIQYF
TGTGCCAGCAGCCTTGGGGGCGGCAAAAACATTCAGTACTTC
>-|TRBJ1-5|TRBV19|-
CASSPDGSGQPQHF
TGTGCCAGTAGTCCGGACGGTAGCGGTCAGCCCCAGCATTTT
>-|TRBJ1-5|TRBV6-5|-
CASQSTGNQPQHF
TGTGCCAGCCAAAGTACAGGGAATCAGCCCCAGCATTTT
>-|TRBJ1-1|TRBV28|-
CASSFGGQRRGEAFF
TGTGCCAGCAGTTTCGGAGGACAGCGGAGAGGTGAAGCTTTCTTT
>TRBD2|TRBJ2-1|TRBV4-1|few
CASSRGLAGESYNEQFF
TGCGCCAGCAGCCGGGGACTAGCGGGGGAGTCCTACAATGAGCAGTTCTTC
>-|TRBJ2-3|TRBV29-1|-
CSATKSSTDTQYF
TGCAGCGCAACAAAATCAAGCACAGATACGCAGTATTTT
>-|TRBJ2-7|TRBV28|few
CATRDYEQYF
TGTGCGACGAGGGACTACGAGCAGTACTTC
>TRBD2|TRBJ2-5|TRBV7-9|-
CASSLGTSGGEETQYF
TGTGCCAGCAGCCTAGGGACTAGCGGAGGAGAAGAGACCCAGTACTTC
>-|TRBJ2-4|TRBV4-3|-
CASSQDTERGKNIQYF
TGCGCCAGCAGCCAAGATACAGAACGGGGCAAAAACATTCAGTACTTC
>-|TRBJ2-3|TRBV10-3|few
CAISESPGVYTQYF
TGTGCCATCAGTGAGTCCCCGGGGGTGTATACGCAGTATTTT
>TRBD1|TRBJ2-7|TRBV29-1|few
CSVDKAGQGAYEQYF
TGCAGCGTTGACAAGGCGGGACAGGGGGCTTACGAGCAGTACTTC
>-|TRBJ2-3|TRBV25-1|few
CASSGTLSTDTQYF
TGTGCCAGCTCCGGGACACTGAGCACAGATACGCAGTATTTT
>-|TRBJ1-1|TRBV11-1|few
CASSPVGGVTEAFF
TGTGCCAGCAGCCCAGTTGGCGGGGTCACTGAAGCTTTCTTT
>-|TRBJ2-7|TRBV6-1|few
CASSEAQGPNEQYF
TGTGCCAGCAGTGAAGCACAGGGTCCCAACGAGCAGTACTTC
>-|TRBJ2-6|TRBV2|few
CASTSWAAGANVLTF
TGTGCCAGCACCAGCTGGGCTGCTGGGGCCAACGTCCTGACTTTC
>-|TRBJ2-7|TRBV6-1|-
CASSRTAPGSLEQYF
TGTGCCAGCAGTAGGACAGCTCCCGGGTCTCTCGAGCAGTACTTC
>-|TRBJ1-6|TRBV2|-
CASSVRGPGTPLHF
TGTGCCAGCAGTGTTAGGGGTCCTGGAACACCCCTCCACTTT
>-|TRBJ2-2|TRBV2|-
CASSQGPSTGELFF
TGTGCCAGCAGTCAGGGGCCCAGCACCGGGGAGCTGTTTTTT
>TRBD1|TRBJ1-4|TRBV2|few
CASSQQGSGEKLFF
TGTGCCAGCAGTCAACAGGGGAGCGGAGAAAAACTGTTTTTT
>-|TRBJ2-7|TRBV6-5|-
CASSYRGAGEQYF
TGTGCCAGCAGTTATCGGGGGGCGGGTGAGCAGTACTTC
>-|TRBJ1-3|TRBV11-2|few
CASNLQGPGNTIYF
TGTGCCAGCAACCTACAGGGCCCTGGAAACACCATATATTTT
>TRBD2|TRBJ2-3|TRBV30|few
CALLRGAPDTQYF
TGTGCCTTATTGCGGGGGGCCCCAGATACGCAGTATTTT
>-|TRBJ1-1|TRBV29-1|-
CSVGQGAENTEAFF
TGCAGCGTTGGCCAAGGGGCTGAGAACACTGAAGCTTTCTTT
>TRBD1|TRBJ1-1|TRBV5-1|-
CASSLGQGASKAFF
TGCGCCAGCAGCCTGGGACAGGGGGCGTCGAAAGCTTTCTTT
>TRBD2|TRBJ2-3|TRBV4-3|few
CASSQASRAGGTDTQYF
TGCGCCAGCAGCCAAGCGTCTCGAGCGGGGGGCACAGATACGCAGTATTTT
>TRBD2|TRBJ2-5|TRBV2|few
CASIAGLAVETQYF
TGTGCCAGCATCGCGGGACTAGCGGTCGAGACCCAGTACTTC
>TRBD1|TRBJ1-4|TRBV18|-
CASSPRTGGDEKLFF
TGTGCCAGCTCACCCCGGACAGGGGGAGATGAAAAACTGTTTTTT
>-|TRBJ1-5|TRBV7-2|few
CASSLRVRGDGNQPQHF
TGTGCCAGCAGCTTAAGGGTCCGGGGGGATGGCAATCAGCCCCAGCATTTT
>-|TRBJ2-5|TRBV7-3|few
CASSGLAGQETQYF
TGTGCCAGCAGCGGCTTAGCAGGGCAAGAGACCCAGTACTTC
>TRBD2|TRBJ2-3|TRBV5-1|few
CASSSGTSGGLGTDTQYF
TGCGCCAGCAGCTCCGGGACTAGCGGGGGGCTGGGCACAGATACGCAGTATTTT
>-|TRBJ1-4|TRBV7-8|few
CASSSYRDTNEKLFF
TGTGCCAGCAGCTCGTACAGGGACACTAATGAAAAACTGTTTTTT
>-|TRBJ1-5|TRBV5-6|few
CASSLWRVSNQPQHF
TGTGCCAGCAGCTTGTGGCGGGTAAGCAATCAGCCCCAGCATTTT